A single sample gave rise to the 9 T cell receptor beta chains below, sequenced in a study of blood T cell repertoires in COVID-19. The data were produced by immunoSEQ multiplex PCR, yet TCRdb's version contains in-frame clones alone and is incomplete. The sample includes roughly 230,000 clones, roughly 86% of them seen just once. Sequenced material: peripheral blood. These receptors were obtained from a human donor in a cohort sampled during active COVID-19.

This sequence joins TRBV28 and TRBJ2-6; D perhaps matches TRBD1 (5 bases). V was shortened by 8 bases and J by 3 bases, with 17 bases between the two germline ends. The germline CDR1 and CDR2 sequences are MDHEN and SYDVKM. The CDR3 runs to 16 residues. The CDR3: CASGIRQSNGANVLTF. The DNA for the CDR3 is TGTGCCAGCGGGATACGACAGTCGAATGGGGCCAACGTCCTGACTTTC. Using reference TRBV28 and TRBJ2-6 for the parts outside the CDR3, the full variable domain is DVKVTQSSRYLVKRTGEKVFLECVQDMDHENMFWYRQDPGLGLRLIYFSYDVKMKEKGDIPEGYSVSREKKERFSLILESASTNQTSMYLCASGIRQSNGANVLTFGAGSRLTVL.

This rearrangement joins TRBV24-1 to TRBJ2-7, with TRBD1 matching over 9 bases. Losses at the gene ends were 2 bases for V and 7 bases for J; bases not matched to a gene: 5. This CDR3 is 14 amino acids long. The germline V gene encodes CDR1 KGHDR and CDR2 SFDVKD. CDR3 DNA sequence: TGTGCCACCAGTGATTCAAGACAGGGGGAGGAGCAGTACTTC. Protein: CATSDSRQGEEQYF.

The rearrangement links TRBV10-3 to TRBJ1-2, with 9 bases fitting TRBD1. The CDR3 consists of 15 residues. Losses at the gene ends were 4 bases for V and 4 bases for J; bases not matched to a gene: 7. The V gene's germline CDR1 is ENHRY and CDR2 SYGVKD. CDR3 sequence (DNA): TGTGCCATCAGTGCCGGGACAGGGCGTACCTATGGCTACACCTTC. Translation gives CAISAGTGRTYGYTF.

This chain uses TRBV10-3 with TRBJ1-2, with TRBD1 matching over 7 bases. The V and J ends lost 5 bases and 2 bases, in that order; junction bases with no gene match: 8. The CDR3 runs 15 residues. Germline CDR1 ENHRY, CDR2 SYGVKD. The CDR3 reads CAISLNWDSNYGYTF. As DNA, the CDR3 is TGTGCCATCAGTTTAAATTGGGACAGCAACTATGGCTACACCTTC.

This clone has a handful of counts. The V call is TRBV5-1, the J call TRBJ1-2; no clear D. V lost 0 bases and J lost 4, with 4 bases in between. Germline CDR1 reads SGHRS; CDR2 reads YFSETQ. The CDR3 consists of 12 residues. The CDR3 DNA reads as TGCGCCAGCAGCTTGGACAGCTATGGCTACACCTTC. It is translated as CASSLDSYGYTF.

V and J are TRBV6-6 and TRBJ1-1; D call uncertain. The CDR3 sequence is 14 residues long. V gave up 8 bases and J gave up 1 base, with 14 bases separating them. Germline CDR1 MNHNY, CDR2 SVGAGI (reference sequence). CDR3 region: CASSLHEANTEAFF. CDR3 DNA sequence: TGTGCCAGCTCCCTACATGAGGCGAACACTGAAGCTTTCTTT.

This chain connects TRBV21-1 to TRBJ2-7; the table's D call, TRBD1, has no DNA check behind it. TRBV21-1 is annotated as a pseudogene. The CDR3 sequence is 19 residues long. CDR3 protein: CASSKVDGTGPKGTYEQYF. The CDR3 nucleotides are TGTGCCAGCAGCAAGGTTGACGGGACAGGGCCAAAAGGGACCTACGAGCAGTACTTC.

The sample holds a few counts of this clone. The V and J genes are TRBV6-5 and TRBJ1-5; D is undetermined. Trimming took 6 bases from V and 3 from J, leaving 12 bases between them. This CDR3 comprises 14 residues. The germline V gene encodes CDR1 MNHEY and CDR2 SVGAGI. Here the CDR3 reads CASRSGVDNQPQHF. CDR3 nucleotides: TGTGCCAGCAGATCCGGGGTAGACAATCAGCCCCAGCATTTT.

CDR3 loop: CASSLDGNQPQHF. The CDR3 nucleotides read TGTGCCAGCAGCTTAGACGGGAATCAGCCCCAGCATTTT. J is TRBJ1-5 and V is TRBV11-2; the D is unclear. The CDR3 length is 13 residues. V was shortened by 0 bases and J by 4 bases, with 4 bases between the two germline ends. CDR1 and CDR2 (germline): SGHAT, FQNNGV.